This TCR beta chain was identified in a study of T-cell reconstitution after alpha-beta-depleted transplantation in children. The study's findings and limits: Most T-cell counts and diversity one year after the transplant came from T cells that were newly produced. Where alpha-beta T cells came from about two months after transplant was reportedly several hundred expanded graft clones.

This clonotype was recorded many times. Its antigen is undetermined. The CDR3 is 14 residues long. The V and J ends lost 0 bases and 5 bases respectively, with 13 bases between them. From germline, CDR1 is DFQATT and CDR2 SNEGSKA (reference sequence). The authors prepared the TCRbeta library with unique molecular identifiers. TCRdb passed the PCR reads through MiXCR, listing each CDR3 protein once. Among 200,000 to 250,000 distinct CDR3 sequences listed, approximately 11% were seen once. Sequencing used PBMCs, obtained before TCRalphabeta/CD19-depleted stem cell transplant. V usage is TRBV20-1 and J usage is TRBJ2-5; tentative D call: TRBD2 (5 bases). This TCR derives from a child under two years old with acute myeloid leukemia, due to receive a stem cell transplant. The CDR3 DNA reads as TGCAGTGCTAGAGATGAGGCCCCGGGGGAGACCCAGTACTTC. Protein product: CSARDEAPGETQYF.